The 25 T cell receptor beta chains listed next were all sequenced from one sample in a study of T cells in Graves' hyperthyroidism and ophthalmopathy. From RNA transcripts, TCR beta CDR3 regions were amplified. HTBI primers were employed in a first-round RT-PCR of the TCR CDR3. TCRdb redid the calling of the multiplex PCR reads with MiXCR, one entry per CDR3 protein. The table shows a few hundred thousand distinct CDR3 sequences, with roughly 19% occurring only once. The specimen was blood. Receptors were obtained from a woman between 18 and 29 years old with Graves' hyperthyroidism.

This clonotype was recorded many times. This chain joins TRBV18 and TRBJ2-5, with TRBD1 identical over 8 bases. Germline lookup yields CDR1 KGHSH and CDR2 LQKENI. J lost 0 bases, V lost 0 bases, and 6 bases had no gene match. The CDR3 spans 17 residues. CDR3 loop: CASSPPRGQENQETQYF. CDR3 sequence (DNA): TGTGCCAGCTCACCACCTCGGGGACAGGAAAACCAAGAGACCCAGTACTTC.

As concerns this clonotype: This may come from a read error, since a much larger clone is one base off. The chain carries TRBV5-1 and TRBJ1-1; 8 nucleotides align to TRBD1. Germline assignment: CDR1 SGHRS and CDR2 YFSETQ. V lost 3 bases and J lost 5; bases outside the gene matches: 9. There are 15 residues in the CDR3. The DNA of the CDR3 is TGCGCCAGCAGCTCAGCAGGGGGCAGGTGTACTGAAGCTTTCTTT. It yields the protein CASSSAGGRCTEAFF.

This clonotype was seen many times. The chain is built from TRBV12-3 or TRBV12-4 and TRBJ1-5; a weak D match, TRBD1 (5 bases). The CDR3 has 13 residues. Trimming left V 6 bases short and J 6 bases short, with 12 bases between. The DNA for the CDR3 is TGTGCCAGCAGGGGGCCCAGCGGTCAGCCCCAGCATTTT. Translated, it gives CASRGPSGQPQHF.

This clonotype was counted ten times or more. The V call is TRBV12-3 or TRBV12-4, the J call TRBJ2-5, with TRBD1 matching 8 bases. There are 14 residues in the CDR3. Unmatched junction bases numbered 6, after V lost 6 bases and J lost 3 bases. CDR3 in DNA: TGTGCCAGCAGGCAGGGGGCCAGGGAAGAGACCCAGTACTTC. This encodes CASRQGAREETQYF.

The table lists this clonotype with many counts. Written as DNA, the CDR3 is TGTGCCAGCAGCGTGGGACCGGGTCCTAGCTCTGGAAACACCATATATTTT. Its protein is CASSVGPGPSSGNTIYF. This chain links TRBV9 with TRBJ1-3, with D maybe TRBD1 (5 bases). V was shortened by 2 bases and J by 0 bases, with 15 bases between the two germline ends. The CDR3 contains 17 residues. The germline V gene encodes CDR1 SGDLS and CDR2 YYNGEE.

This CDR3 reads CATIAGTSSGELFF. The CDR3 DNA sequence: TGTGCCACCATAGCGGGGACCTCATCCGGGGAGCTGTTTTTT. The chain employs TRBV6-2 or TRBV6-3 and TRBJ2-2, with 8 bases lining up with TRBD2. V trimming: 10 bases; J trimming: 6 bases; junction bases outside the gene matches: 10. Germline CDR1 reads MNHEY; CDR2 reads SVGEGT. This CDR3 comprises 14 residues.

This clonotype was observed at least ten times. V usage is TRBV6-5 and J usage is TRBJ1-3, with D uncertain. V was trimmed by 2 bases and J by 2 bases, leaving 7 bases between them. This CDR3 has 14 residues. CDR1 is MNHEY, CDR2 SVGAGI, per germline. DNA of the CDR3: TGTGCCAGCAGTTACGCCGGGACTGGAAACACCATATATTTT. Translation gives CASSYAGTGNTIYF.

Only a few counts were recorded for this clonotype. The rearrangement joins TRBV11-2 to TRBJ1-3, with D perhaps TRBD1 (6 bases). There are 15 residues in the CDR3. CDR1 is SGHAT, CDR2 FQNNGV, per germline. V lost 7 bases and J 2 bases, leaving 15 bases between the germline ends. DNA for the CDR3: TGTGCCAGCACTATAGACGGGACACCTGGAAACACCATATATTTT. Translation gives CASTIDGTPGNTIYF.

This clonotype was recorded many times. The chain couples TRBV28 to TRBJ1-1; D remains unclear. V dropped 6 bases and J dropped 3 bases, with 20 bases sitting between them. The CDR3 runs 16 residues. Germline-derived CDR1 and CDR2 are MDHEN and SYDVKM. The CDR3 here is CASRRQIPNPDTEAFF. Here the CDR3 DNA reads TGTGCCAGCAGGCGCCAGATACCTAACCCGGACACTGAAGCTTTCTTT.

This clonotype was counted ten times or more. V usage is TRBV20-1 and J usage is TRBJ1-5; 8 nucleotides match TRBD1. The CDR3 is made up of 14 amino acids. V shed 1 base, J shed 5 bases, and the junction held 4 bases outside the gene matches. Germline loops: CDR1 DFQATT, CDR2 SNEGSKA (reference sequence). The CDR3, as DNA: TGCAGTGCTAGAGTACAGGGGGTTGATCAGCCCCAGCATTTT. Amino acid sequence: CSARVQGVDQPQHF.

This clonotype was counted at least ten times. V is TRBV12-3 or TRBV12-4 and J is TRBJ1-2; perhaps TRBD1 as D (6 bases). V dropped 5 bases and J dropped 6 bases, with 16 bases sitting between them. This CDR3 has 14 residues. For the CDR3, the DNA is TGTGCCAGCAGTCCCCTCGGCAGGGGTGATGGCTACACCTTC. It is translated as CASSPLGRGDGYTF.

This clonotype was seen a few times. The chain uses TRBV6-5 and TRBJ2-2; 7 bases line up with TRBD2. The germline V gene has CDR1 MNHEY and CDR2 SVGAGI. V was pared by 4 bases and J by 8 bases, with 7 bases of the junction left unmatched. This CDR3 spans 14 amino acids. The CDR3 sequence: CASSFAGGLGELFF. The CDR3 DNA is TGTGCCAGCAGTTTTGCCGGGGGGTTGGGGGAGCTGTTTTTT.

This clonotype occurred many times. The chain joins TRBV10-3 to TRBJ1-1; D might be TRBD1 (5 bases). This CDR3 is 16 amino acids long. Germline loops: CDR1 ENHRY, CDR2 SYGVKD. Trimming stripped 4 bases from V and 7 bases from J, with 22 bases between. The DNA for the CDR3 is TGTGCCATCAGTGCCCCAATGAGGGGTCGCTACGGTGAAGCTTTCTTT. Translating gives CAISAPMRGRYGEAFF.

This clonotype was observed at least ten times. The chain combines TRBV28 with TRBJ2-7; 9 nucleotides align to TRBD1. The CDR3 has 15 amino acids. The J segment lost 1 base and the V segment lost 5 bases, leaving 6 bases of the junction unmatched. Per germline, CDR1 MDHEN and CDR2 SYDVKM. The CDR3 nucleotides read TGTGCCAGCAGTCTGGGACAGGGACCGTCCTACGAGCAGTACTTC. This sequence encodes CASSLGQGPSYEQYF.

This rearrangement joins TRBV5-1 to TRBJ2-5, with TRBD1 matching 10 bases. The CDR3 is 14 amino acids. Germline V gives CDR1 SGHRS, CDR2 YFSETQ. J gave up 4 bases and V 4 bases, and 4 bases lay outside the gene matches. The CDR3, as DNA: TGCGCCAGCAGCACGGGACAGGGGACAGAGACCCAGTACTTC. Protein: CASSTGQGTETQYF.

Many counts were recorded for this clonotype. The rearrangement links TRBV12-3 or TRBV12-4 to TRBJ1-1; no reliable D call. Between the trimmed V and J ends, which lost 8 bases and 6 bases, there was a span of 13 bases. The CDR3 length is 12 residues. The chain's CDR3 is CASGVRRAEAFF. As DNA, the CDR3 is TGTGCCAGCGGAGTAAGACGAGCTGAAGCTTTCTTT.

This chain uses TRBV6-1 with TRBJ2-7, with D perhaps TRBD1 (6 bases). Between the trimmed V and J ends, which lost 6 bases and 10 bases, there was a span of 13 bases. CDR1 MNHNS and CDR2 SASEGT come from the germline V gene. This CDR3 has 11 residues. CDR3 in DNA: TGTGCCAGCAGAAAAGGGACAAGACAGTACTTC. Translating it yields CASRKGTRQYF.

J is TRBJ2-6 and V is TRBV6-1; TRBD1 aligns across 7 bases. Germline V lookup: CDR1 MNHNS, CDR2 SASEGT. This CDR3 has 15 residues. After removal of 3 bases from V and 4 bases from J, the junction contained 3 bases not matched to a gene. CDR3 amino acids: CASSEAQGGANVLTF. In DNA form, the CDR3 reads TGTGCCAGCAGTGAGGCACAGGGGGGGGCCAACGTCCTGACTTTC.

The chain joins TRBV6-1 to TRBJ2-5, with 8 bases lining up with TRBD2. The trim removed 6 bases at V and 6 bases at J, leaving 12 bases unmatched. The CDR3 spans 15 residues. Germline V gene data show CDR1 as MNHNS and CDR2 as SASEGT. The CDR3 sequence is CASSSRGARGKTQYF. The CDR3 DNA reads TGTGCCAGCAGCTCGCGGGGGGCCCGGGGGAAGACCCAGTACTTC.

In its sample, this clonotype was seen many times. J is TRBJ2-4 and V is TRBV12-5; 8 bases align to TRBD1. V was pared by 5 bases and J by 11 bases, with 8 bases of the junction left unmatched. The CDR3 is made up of 13 amino acids. The germline CDR1 and CDR2 sequences are LGHNT and FRNRAP. CDR3 region: CASGTWTGTLQYF. Written as DNA, the CDR3 is TGTGCTAGTGGTACCTGGACAGGGACACTTCAGTACTTC.

This clonotype was seen repeatedly, ten times or more. A read error may produce the germline difference seen at one junction end. The chain employs TRBV5-1 and TRBJ2-7, with TRBD2 as a possible D gene (5 bases). This CDR3 region has 12 residues. Germline CDR1 is SGHRS and CDR2 is YFSETQ. The CDR3 DNA reads TGTGCCAGCAGTTTAGAGGGTTACGAGCAGTACTTC. Translation gives CASSLEGYEQYF.

This clonotype was seen repeatedly, ten times or more. At one end, the junction sequence differs from germline, possibly due to a read error. This rearrangement joins TRBV28 to TRBJ2-7, with 12 nucleotides matching TRBD1. Germline assignment: CDR1 MDHEN and CDR2 SYDVKM. The CDR3 runs to 15 residues. The CDR3 DNA reads TGTGCCAGCAGCCCCCCCGGGACAGGGGGCCTCGGCCTAGAGTTC. Its protein is CASSPPGTGGLGLEF.

The sample holds many counts of this clonotype. The V gene is TRBV3-1, the J gene TRBJ2-2; D remains unclear. The CDR3 runs to 13 residues. V was pared by 5 bases and J by 5 bases, with 9 bases between. Germline-derived CDR1 and CDR2 are LGHDT and YNNKEL (reference sequence). Here the CDR3 reads CASSGGLTGELFF. In nucleotides, the CDR3 is TGTGCCAGCAGCGGCGGTCTTACCGGGGAGCTGTTTTTT.

This clonotype was observed many times. V gene TRBV7-9 combines with J gene TRBJ1-1; no clear D gene. CDR3 length: 15 amino acids. Germline lookup yields CDR1 SEHNR and CDR2 FQNEAQ (reference sequence). The V end was cut by 2 bases, the J end by 4 bases, with 14 bases between. Here the CDR3 DNA reads TGTGCCAGCAGCTTAAGAGCGTACTCTCCCACTGAAGCTTTCTTT. Residues: CASSLRAYSPTEAFF.

The rearrangement uses TRBV20-1 and TRBJ2-7; the match to TRBD1 covers 7 bases. Looked up from germline, CDR1 is DFQATT and CDR2 is SNEGSKA (reference sequence). The CDR3 has 13 amino acids. The junction had 13 bases not matched to a gene; V was cut back by 5 bases and J by 9 bases. CDR3 in DNA: TGCAGTGCTTCTCCCGGGACAGCCGACGGGCAGTACTTC. It encodes CSASPGTADGQYF.